This TCR beta chain was recovered during a study of shared clonotypes between healthy human individuals (TCRdb year 2020). Regarding the study in general: A couple of women and three men aged 18 to 49 years were included in the cohort. The study deeply sequenced blood TCR repertoires of about five healthy adults to estimate repertoire size and the extent of clonotype sharing between individuals. Different laboratories and diverse techniques were used to prepare libraries and sequence TCR repertoires, to increase sequencing depth and limit assay-specific biases. For each donor, CD4 naive and CD4 memory were each run on three plates, CD8 naive on two plates, and CD8 memory on one plate. Each donor's leukapheresis produced roughly between roughly 0.94 and 9.5 billion PBMCs. Overall results and qualifications from the work: Based on pairwise subsampling, the degree of clonotype sharing among donors was expected to be affected by sequencing depth. Because the study included only a small number of donors, the genetic and exposure-history diversity represented was limited. Higher generation probabilities were observed for clonotypes shared by all four sorted-subset donors than for non-shared clonotypes. When several donors were compared, the shared fraction of clonotypes was approximately 5% for naive CD4, around 3.5% for naive CD8, roughly 2.3% for memory CD4, and approximately 0.4% for memory CD8. Incomplete sequencing was indicated by rarefaction of sorted-subset datasets, despite the large sequencing depth. Only blood was sampled, and tissue TCR repertoires likely differ from those in blood. Naive subsets generally had larger estimated clonotype richness than memory subsets did.

Using the deep immunoSEQ assay, TCR CDR3 regions were amplified from genomic DNA by multiplex PCR. Extracted genomic DNA from each cell subset was distributed evenly across all wells of several immunoSEQ 96-well plates, and each plate was treated as a replicate. For sorted subsets, each replicate PCR was loaded with 200 ng genomic DNA, equivalent to approximately 27,000 T cell genomes. Purified libraries were measured with a Qubit 3.0 fluorometer, size-checked on a Bioanalyzer 2100, and measured again with the KAPA Library Quantification kit. Every immunoSEQ 96-well plate was sequenced on a separate single-read 150-cycle Illumina NextSeq 550 flow cell. Concerning the study's data processing: The immunoSEQ output contained only junctional sequences without quality scores, so filtering could not match that applied to full-length reads. To assign V/J genes and CDR3, sequences were annotated against IMGT germline references using PyIR, a Python wrapper for IgBLAST v1.9. Reads with weak V/J assignments (E-value above 1e-6), missing CDR3, stop codons, out-of-frame junctions, or ambiguous translated residues were removed. V3J clonotypes were defined as sequences sharing an identical inferred V gene, J gene, and CDR3 amino acid sequence. To compute the percentage overlap between repertoires, the number of shared unique clonotypes was divided by the size of the smaller repertoire. Three approaches were used to assess repertoire richness: RTK rarefaction, the Chao1 estimator, and Recon v2.1 estimates of unobserved clonotypes. OLGA was used to compute generation probabilities for all TCRbeta clonotypes that the gDNA method yielded from a handful of donors. TCRdb carries this immuneACCESS record with in-frame sequences only. Its versions omit some clonotypes, under half of them owing to an unresolved V gene in the studies checked, with the rest unexplained. D and trimming come from the DNA, and the V and J calls and clone size come from that table. The sample table contains 500,000 to 550,000 clones; only one count was recorded for roughly 95% of them. Around 0.067% of the sample is in the top ten clones.

As concerns this clone: The specificity of this receptor is unknown. It has no much larger one-base neighbor in the sample; base qualities were not kept.

The donors were healthy, HIV-negative adults with no recently reported acute infections or vaccinations. All donors were Caucasian adults living in Nashville, Tennessee, USA. CD4+ T cells were enriched through magnetic negative selection, after which naive cells were positively selected on CD45RA and the remaining negative fraction served as the memory subset. After blood collection by leukapheresis, PBMCs were isolated using Ficoll-Histopaque density gradient centrifugation and then cryopreserved in the vapor phase of liquid nitrogen. Purity and quantity of every magnetically sorted T cell population were checked by analytical flow cytometry. From each sorted fraction, genomic DNA was isolated and quantified by UV absorbance on a Nanodrop 2000c. There are 16 amino acids in the CDR3, from cysteine to phenylalanine inclusive. Solely the CDR3 DNA is kept, with 48 bases framed from the first base. The germline V gene encodes CDR1 SGDLS and CDR2 YYNGEE. Trimming costs V 4 bases and J 0 bases, and their ends lie 13 bases apart.

The rearranged segments are TRBV9 and TRBJ1-4; the D gene is perhaps TRBD1, on 5 matching bases. The sequenced material came from naive CD4+ T cells sorted from blood. This specimen's cell subset or site label, per the study, means: CD45RA+ positively selected. The receptor's source is a woman in her twenties or thirties in good health. The CDR3 protein: CASSMGTVATNEKLFF. The bases read TGTGCCAGCAGCATGGGGACGGTTGCAACTAATGAAAAACTGTTTTTT.